This passage covers 32 T cell receptor beta chains from one sample sequenced in a study of blood T cell repertoires in COVID-19 (dated by TCRdb to 2018 to 2020). The library was prepared using the immunoSEQ multiplex PCR assay. TCRdb carries this immuneACCESS record with in-frame sequences only. Its versions omit some clonotypes, under half of them owing to an unresolved V gene in the studies checked, with the rest unexplained. Present in this sample are tens of thousands of clones, around 87% of which were seen just once. The ten largest clones take up under 8% of the sample. Sequenced input: peripheral blood. Receptors originate from a human donor with acute or convalescent COVID-19. The donor label of this sample is uncertain.

This rearrangement joins TRBV2 to TRBJ1-1, with 7 nucleotides matching TRBD1. The germline gives CDR1 SNHLY, CDR2 FYNNEI. V trimming: 2 bases; J trimming: 4 bases; junction bases outside the gene matches: 4. There are 14 residues in the CDR3. The CDR3 region has the DNA TGTGCCAGCAGTGAAAGACAGGGCGGCACTGAAGCTTTCTTT. Its protein is CASSERQGGTEAFF.

V usage is TRBV4-1 and J usage is TRBJ1-3; 8 bases are shared with TRBD1. The CDR3 length is 17 residues. Germline V gene sequence: CDR1 MGHRA, CDR2 YSYEKL. The trim removed 5 bases at V and 2 bases at J, leaving 11 bases unmatched. CDR3 loop: CASSVQGVESAGNTIYF. The CDR3 nucleotides read TGCGCCAGCAGCGTACAGGGGGTTGAGAGTGCTGGAAACACCATATATTTT.

This chain connects TRBV19 to TRBJ2-7; TRBD1 aligns across 8 bases. The trim removed 3 bases at V and 4 bases at J, leaving 8 bases unmatched. CDR1 and CDR2 (germline): LNHDA, SQIVND (reference sequence). CDR3 size: 15 residues. In DNA form, the CDR3 reads TGTGCCAGTAGTATCTTCGACAGGGGCGGTTACGAGCAGTACTTC. Amino acid sequence: CASSIFDRGGYEQYF. Based on the CDR3 plus reference TRBV19 and TRBJ2-7, the full variable domain is DGGITQSPKYLFRKEGQNVTLSCEQNLNHDAMYWYRQDPGQGLRLIYYSQIVNDFQKGDIAEGYSVSREKKESFPLTVTSAQKNPTAFYLCASSIFDRGGYEQYFGPGTRLTVT.

The chain employs TRBV3-1 (or the pseudogene TRBV3-2) and TRBJ1-4; D not resolved. The V gene's germline CDR1 is LGHDT and CDR2 YNNKEL (reference sequence). The CDR3 is made up of 14 amino acids. The ends were cut back, 5 bases at V and 10 bases at J, with 17 bases in the middle. The CDR3 DNA reads as TGTGCCAGCAGCTCCTCTGGGAGCCTCCTAAAACTGTTTTTT. Its translation is CASSSSGSLLKLFF.

This clone has a single count. The chain recombines TRBV10-2 with TRBJ1-2; perhaps TRBD1 as D (6 bases). The germline gives CDR1 WSHSY, CDR2 SAAADI. The CDR3 length is 14 residues. V was cut by 3 bases and J by 4 bases, with 12 bases left in between. The chain's CDR3 is CASSDGGAGYGYTF. The CDR3 coding sequence is TGCGCCAGCAGTGACGGGGGGGCGGGCTATGGCTACACCTTC.

The CDR3 region is CASSLRGTGPEQYF. The CDR3 DNA reads as TGTGCCAGCAGTTTAAGGGGGACAGGTCCCGAGCAGTACTTC. The chain couples TRBV28 to TRBJ2-7; 8 bases align to TRBD1. The ends lost 2 bases at V and 6 bases at J; junction bases unmatched: 6. This CDR3 is built from 14 residues. CDR1 and CDR2 (germline): MDHEN, SYDVKM.

The V gene is TRBV6-5, the J gene TRBJ2-7, with 7 bases aligning to TRBD1. V shed 6 bases and J 5 bases; nucleotides not matched to a gene: 10. This CDR3 region has 14 residues. Germline-derived CDR1 and CDR2 are MNHEY and SVGAGI. CDR3: CASRNDRVSDEQYF. The CDR3, as DNA: TGTGCCAGCAGGAATGACAGGGTATCGGACGAGCAGTACTTC.

The chain combines TRBV10-2 with TRBJ2-4; 8 bases match TRBD2. CDR1 and CDR2 from the germline V gene are WSHSY and SAAADI. The CDR3 runs to 17 residues. The trim removed 0 bases at V and 2 bases at J, leaving 6 bases unmatched. The CDR3 here is CASSESRGGEPKNIQYF. In DNA form, the CDR3 reads TGCGCCAGCAGTGAGTCCCGGGGGGGGGAACCCAAAAACATTCAGTACTTC.

The chain uses TRBV7-2 and TRBJ1-5, with D maybe TRBD1 (5 bases). V shed 5 bases and J shed 2 bases, with 13 bases lying between them. Germline CDR1 and CDR2: SGHTA and FQGNSA. This CDR3 is built from 15 residues. This chain's CDR3 is CASSNGGVGNQPQHF. The CDR3 region has the DNA TGTGCCAGCAGCAATGGGGGGGTGGGCAATCAGCCCCAGCATTTT.

This clone was found a few times. The chain is built from TRBV28 and TRBJ1-1, with a tentative D call TRBD1 (6 bases). The CDR3 is 14 amino acids. Trimming removed 6 bases at V and 1 base at J, with 12 bases between. Germline CDR1 is MDHEN and CDR2 is SYDVKM. This CDR3 is CASRSDRQNTEAFF. CDR3 DNA sequence: TGTGCCAGCAGATCCGACAGGCAGAACACTGAAGCTTTCTTT.

This chain joins TRBV5-1 and TRBJ1-2, with 7 nucleotides matching TRBD1. Germline trimming cut 9 bases from V and 3 bases from J; bases unmatched to any gene: 11. The germline CDR1 and CDR2 sequences are SGHRS and YFSETQ. CDR3 length equals 14 residues. The CDR3 sequence: CATATGPGDYGYTF. The CDR3 DNA reads TGCGCCACCGCGACAGGGCCTGGGGACTATGGCTACACCTTC.

The chain employs TRBV2 and TRBJ2-7; D is uncertain. The CDR3 is 14 residues long. V lost 0 bases and J lost 7, with 13 bases in between. Germline V gene sequence: CDR1 SNHLY, CDR2 FYNNEI. Here the CDR3 reads CASSEALANQEQYF. CDR3 nucleotide sequence: TGTGCCAGCAGTGAAGCCTTGGCCAATCAAGAGCAGTACTTC. The variable domain in full, completed from reference TRBV2 and TRBJ2-7, reads EPEVTQTPSHQVTQMGQEVILRCVPISNHLYFYWYRQILGQKVEFLVSFYNNEISEKSEIFDDQFSVERPDGSNFTLKIRSTKLEDSAMYFCASSEALANQEQYFGPGTRLTVT.

V usage is TRBV28 and J usage is TRBJ1-6; no clear D gene. The ends were cut back, 6 bases at V and 8 bases at J, with 14 bases in the middle. The CDR3 spans 14 residues. CDR1 is MDHEN and CDR2 is SYDVKM in the germline V gene. CDR3 in amino acids: CASRKEGTYSPLHF. For the CDR3, the DNA is TGTGCCAGCAGGAAGGAGGGCACCTATTCACCCCTCCACTTT.

This clone was counted between two and nine times. The rearrangement joins TRBV6-5 to TRBJ2-7; 9 bases fit TRBD2. Unmatched junction bases numbered 9, after V lost 7 bases and J lost 2 bases. This CDR3 comprises 15 residues. CDR1 and CDR2 (germline): MNHEY, SVGAGI. The CDR3: CASTLGRGGTYEQYF. In DNA, the CDR3 is TGTGCCAGCACACTAGGGCGGGGGGGAACCTACGAGCAGTACTTC.

The chain couples TRBV12-3 or TRBV12-4 to TRBJ1-1, with TRBD1 identical over 7 bases. V was clipped by 6 bases and J by 5 bases; unmatched bases: 6. This CDR3 contains 13 residues. The CDR3 protein is CASRTAGGTEAFF. In DNA form, the CDR3 reads TGTGCCAGCAGGACGGCAGGGGGAACTGAAGCTTTCTTT.

V usage is TRBV18 and J usage is TRBJ1-1, with TRBD1 identical over 7 bases. The V gene's germline CDR1 is KGHSH and CDR2 LQKENI. The V segment lost 2 bases and the J segment 5 bases; nucleotides outside the gene matches: 14. The CDR3 totals 17 residues. The CDR3 reads CASSPSSTGVLGTEAFF. The CDR3 region has the DNA TGTGCCAGCTCACCATCTTCAACAGGGGTTTTAGGAACTGAAGCTTTCTTT.

The gene calls are TRBV4-1 and TRBJ1-1; D might be TRBD1 (5 bases). This CDR3 spans 16 amino acids. The V gene lost 0 bases and the J gene lost 0 bases, with 11 bases spanning the gap. Per germline, CDR1 MGHRA and CDR2 YSYEKL. The CDR3 sequence: CASSQDQLGVNTEAFF. The CDR3 nucleotides read TGCGCCAGCAGCCAAGATCAGCTAGGGGTGAACACTGAAGCTTTCTTT.

The genes are TRBV19 and TRBJ1-5; 11 positions match TRBD1. The J segment lost 7 bases and the V segment lost 6 bases, leaving 5 bases of the junction unmatched. CDR1 is LNHDA, CDR2 SQIVND, per germline (reference sequence). The CDR3 is made up of 14 amino acids. CDR3 nucleotides: TGTGCCAGTAGGGACAGGGGGCAAGAACAGCCCCAGCATTTT. Translating it yields CASRDRGQEQPQHF.

This clone was seen just once. Other nucleotide sequences from this sample produce the same CDR3. This chain links TRBV19 with TRBJ1-3; no reliable D call. Germline V gene lookup returns CDR1 LNHDA and CDR2 SQIVND (reference sequence). The CDR3 loop spans 10 amino acids. V was cut by 7 bases and J by 7 bases, with 5 bases left in between. CDR3 in amino acids: CASTSNTIYF. The CDR3 DNA reads TGTGCCAGTACGTCTAACACCATATATTTT.

V is TRBV11-2 and J is TRBJ1-2; D unresolved. Deletions cut 3 bases from V and 4 bases from J, with 9 bases between. CDR1 and CDR2 (germline): SGHAT, FQNNGV. CDR3 length: 13 residues. The chain's CDR3 is CASSLAISYGYTF. The CDR3 DNA follows: TGTGCCAGCAGCTTGGCCATAAGCTATGGCTACACCTTC.

V gene TRBV28 combines with J gene TRBJ2-7; 8 bases agree with TRBD1. CDR3 length: 14 residues. Trimming cost V 3 bases and J 2 bases; bases outside gene matches: 3. Germline V gene lookup returns CDR1 MDHEN and CDR2 SYDVKM. CDR3 nucleotide sequence: TGTGCCAGCAGTTTGGGACAGGACCCCTACGAGCAGTACTTC. It is translated as CASSLGQDPYEQYF.

For the CDR3, the DNA is TGTGCCAGCAGCCTTACAGGGGACCACTACGAGCAGTACTTC. This encodes CASSLTGDHYEQYF. The chain couples TRBV28 to TRBJ2-7; 7 bases line up with TRBD1. CDR1 is MDHEN and CDR2 is SYDVKM in the germline V gene. The CDR3 covers 14 residues. V was clipped by 6 bases and J by 3 bases; unmatched bases: 8.

The chain uses TRBV4-1 and TRBJ2-2; no definite D call. The CDR3 runs 15 residues. V dropped 7 bases and J dropped 4 bases, with 16 bases sitting between them. CDR1 MGHRA and CDR2 YSYEKL come from the germline V gene. CDR3 region: CASTQQALITGELFF. The DNA for the CDR3 is TGCGCCAGCACCCAGCAAGCGCTTATCACCGGGGAGCTGTTTTTT.

This chain uses TRBV19 with TRBJ2-7; 8 bases fit TRBD1. V shed 3 bases, J shed 0 bases, and the junction held 4 bases outside the gene matches. Germline CDR1 LNHDA, CDR2 SQIVND (reference sequence). The CDR3 sequence is 15 residues long. CDR3 protein: CASSIQTGVSYEQYF. CDR3 DNA: TGTGCCAGTAGTATTCAGACAGGGGTCTCCTACGAGCAGTACTTC.

This clone was recorded once. The chain couples TRBV3-1 (or the pseudogene TRBV3-2) to TRBJ1-2; tentatively, D is TRBD1 (6 bases). CDR3 length: 15 residues. V was shortened by 2 bases and J by 1 base, with 11 bases between the two germline ends. The V gene's germline CDR1 is LGHDT and CDR2 YNNKEL (reference sequence). The CDR3, as DNA: TGTGCCAGCAGCCAATGGACAGCCAGTAACTATGGCTACACCTTC. This gives the protein CASSQWTASNYGYTF.

The chain couples TRBV5-1 to TRBJ1-4; TRBD1 might be the D (6 bases). This CDR3 is 16 amino acids long. From germline, CDR1 is SGHRS and CDR2 YFSETQ. The germline V and J ends were trimmed by 4 bases and 6 bases, with 19 bases remaining between them. The CDR3 DNA reads TGCGCCAGCAGCCCTTGGCCGAGGGCAGGGGATGAAAAACTGTTTTTT. Translating gives CASSPWPRAGDEKLFF. Drawing the rest from reference TRBV5-1 and TRBJ1-4, the complete variable domain is KAGVTQTPRYLIKTRGQQVTLSCSPISGHRSVSWYQQTPGQGLQFLFEYFSETQRNKGNFPGRFSGRQFSNSRSEMNVSTLELGDSALYLCASSPWPRAGDEKLFFGSGTQLSVL.

This clone was picked up one time. This chain joins TRBV7-9 and TRBJ1-5, with unresolved D. The CDR3 is 14 amino acids. Germline loops: CDR1 SEHNR, CDR2 FQNEAQ (reference sequence). Trimming removed 4 bases at V and 5 bases at J, with 12 bases between. CDR3 protein: CASSSEQVYQPQHF. DNA for the CDR3: TGTGCCAGCAGCTCAGAGCAGGTATATCAGCCCCAGCATTTT.

The chain joins TRBV6-5 to TRBJ2-7, with 8 bases identical to TRBD2. Trimming at V came to 6 bases and at J to 3 bases, leaving 4 bases not matched to a gene. This CDR3 is 13 amino acids long. In germline, CDR1 is MNHEY, CDR2 SVGAGI. This chain's CDR3 is CASRAGVSYEQYF. CDR3 nucleotide sequence: TGTGCCAGCAGAGCGGGGGTGAGCTACGAGCAGTACTTC.

CDR3 region: CASSPPGQGNNNEQFF. As DNA, the CDR3 is TGTGCCAGCTCACCACCGGGACAGGGGAATAACAATGAGCAGTTCTTC. This chain connects TRBV18 to TRBJ2-1; 10 bases fit TRBD1. V lost 0 bases to trimming and J lost 5 bases; unmatched junction nucleotides: 4. Germline V gives CDR1 KGHSH, CDR2 LQKENI. The CDR3 has 16 amino acids.

This clone occurred a few times. CDR3 sequence: CASNYRETGELFF. The DNA of the CDR3 is TGTGCCAGCAACTACAGGGAAACCGGGGAGCTGTTTTTT. The chain carries TRBV12-3 or TRBV12-4 and TRBJ2-2; possibly TRBD1 for D (6 bases). The CDR3 covers 13 residues. The V end was cut by 7 bases, the J end by 5 bases, with 11 bases between.

This clone appeared once. CDR3 loop: CASSPLLPPPIDIYGYTF. The CDR3 DNA sequence: TGTGCCAGCAGCCCTCTCTTGCCCCCTCCCATTGACATCTATGGCTACACCTTC. The V call is TRBV7-9, the J call TRBJ1-2, with D hard to call. Trimming cost V 5 bases and J 4 bases, with 26 bases left between them. Germline-derived CDR1 and CDR2 are SEHNR and FQNEAQ (reference sequence). The CDR3 runs to 18 residues.

The rearrangement joins TRBV3-1 (or the pseudogene TRBV3-2) to TRBJ2-7, with D possibly TRBD2 on 6 matching bases. Germline V gives CDR1 LGHDT, CDR2 YNNKEL (reference sequence). The ends were cut back, 1 base at V and 6 bases at J, with 13 bases in the middle. The CDR3 has 14 residues. In DNA, the CDR3 is TGTGCCAGCAGCCAAGGGGACTTCGGGAGCGAGCAGTACTTC. This sequence encodes CASSQGDFGSEQYF.